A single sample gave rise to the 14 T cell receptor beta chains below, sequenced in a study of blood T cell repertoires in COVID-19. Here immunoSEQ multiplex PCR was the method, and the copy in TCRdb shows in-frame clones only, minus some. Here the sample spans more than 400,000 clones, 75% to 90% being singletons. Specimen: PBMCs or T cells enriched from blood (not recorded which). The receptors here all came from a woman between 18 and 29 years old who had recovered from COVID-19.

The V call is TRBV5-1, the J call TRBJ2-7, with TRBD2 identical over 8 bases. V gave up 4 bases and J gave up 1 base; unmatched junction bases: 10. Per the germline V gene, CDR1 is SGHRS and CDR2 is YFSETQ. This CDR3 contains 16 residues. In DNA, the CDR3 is TGCGCCAGCAGCACACGTAGCGGGGAGGTTTCCTACGAGCAGTACTTC. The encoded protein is CASSTRSGEVSYEQYF.

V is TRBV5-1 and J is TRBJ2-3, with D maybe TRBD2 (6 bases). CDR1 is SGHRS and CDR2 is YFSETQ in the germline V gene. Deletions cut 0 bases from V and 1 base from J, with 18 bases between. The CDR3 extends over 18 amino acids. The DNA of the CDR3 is TGCGCCAGCAGCTTGGCTGGCGGGACCCCATATCGCACAGATACGCAGTATTTT. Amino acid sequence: CASSLAGGTPYRTDTQYF.

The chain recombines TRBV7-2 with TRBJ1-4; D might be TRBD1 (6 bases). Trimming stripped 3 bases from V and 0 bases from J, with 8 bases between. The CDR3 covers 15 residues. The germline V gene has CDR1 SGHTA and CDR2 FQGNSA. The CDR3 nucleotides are TGTGCCAGCAGCTTGGGGGCTTCAACTAATGAAAAACTGTTTTTT. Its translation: CASSLGASTNEKLFF. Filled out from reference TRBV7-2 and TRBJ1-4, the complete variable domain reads GAGVSQSPSNKVTEKGKDVELRCDPISGHTALYWYRQSLGQGLEFLIYFQGNSAPDKSGLPSDRFSAERTGGSVSTLTIQRTQQEDSAVYLCASSLGASTNEKLFFGSGTQLSVL.

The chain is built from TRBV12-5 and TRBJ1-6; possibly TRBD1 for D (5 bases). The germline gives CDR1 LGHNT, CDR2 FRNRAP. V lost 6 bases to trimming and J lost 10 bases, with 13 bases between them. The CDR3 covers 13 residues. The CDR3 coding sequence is TGTGCTAGTGGCCTAACGGAGGGGTCACCCCTCCACTTT. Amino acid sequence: CASGLTEGSPLHF.

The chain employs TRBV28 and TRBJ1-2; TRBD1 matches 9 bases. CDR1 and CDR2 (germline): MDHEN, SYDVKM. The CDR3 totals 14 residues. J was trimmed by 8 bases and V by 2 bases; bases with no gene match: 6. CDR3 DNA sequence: TGTGCCAGCAGTTTACCGGACAGGGGAGACGGCTACACCTTC. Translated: CASSLPDRGDGYTF.

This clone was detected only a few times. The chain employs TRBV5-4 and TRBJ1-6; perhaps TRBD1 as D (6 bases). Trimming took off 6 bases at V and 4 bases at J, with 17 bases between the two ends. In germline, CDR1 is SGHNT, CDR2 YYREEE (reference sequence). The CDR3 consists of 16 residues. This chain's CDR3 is CASNSFPGTYNSPLHF. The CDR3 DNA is TGTGCCAGCAACTCGTTTCCGGGGACATATAATTCACCCCTCCACTTT.

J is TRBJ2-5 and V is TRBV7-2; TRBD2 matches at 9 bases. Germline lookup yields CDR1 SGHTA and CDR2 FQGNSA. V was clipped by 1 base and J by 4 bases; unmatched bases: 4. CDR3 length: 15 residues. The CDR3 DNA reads TGTGCCAGCAGCTTAGGCGGGGGGGCCACAGAGACCCAGTACTTC. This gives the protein CASSLGGGATETQYF.

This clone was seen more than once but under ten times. The CDR3 here is CAWSGAGPTYSPLHF. As DNA, the CDR3 is TGTGCCTGGAGTGGGGCAGGGCCCACATATTCACCCCTCCACTTT. The V gene is TRBV30, the J gene TRBJ1-6; weak D call: TRBD1 (5 bases). The CDR3 sequence is 15 residues long. Trimming cost V 1 base and J 8 bases, with 15 bases left between them. The germline V gene encodes CDR1 GTSNPN and CDR2 SVGIG (reference sequence).

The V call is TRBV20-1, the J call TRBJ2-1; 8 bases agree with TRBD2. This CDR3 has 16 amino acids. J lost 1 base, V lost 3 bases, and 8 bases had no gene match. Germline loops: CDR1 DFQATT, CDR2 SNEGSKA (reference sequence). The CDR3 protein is CSASDLSGTSYNEQFF. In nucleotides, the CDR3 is TGCAGTGCTAGTGATCTTAGCGGGACATCCTACAATGAGCAGTTCTTC.

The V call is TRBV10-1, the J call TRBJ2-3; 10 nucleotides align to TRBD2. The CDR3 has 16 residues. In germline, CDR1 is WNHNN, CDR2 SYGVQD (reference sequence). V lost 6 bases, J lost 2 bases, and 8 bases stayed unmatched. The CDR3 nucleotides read TGCGCCAGCAGCCCCGGGACTAGCGCTCTCACAGATACGCAGTATTTT. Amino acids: CASSPGTSALTDTQYF.

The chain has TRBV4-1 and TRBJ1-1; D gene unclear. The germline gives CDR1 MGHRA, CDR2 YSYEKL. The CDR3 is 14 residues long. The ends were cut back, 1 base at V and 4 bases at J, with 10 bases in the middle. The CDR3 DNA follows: TGCGCCAGCAGCCAAGGGTGGAGGACCACTGAAGCTTTCTTT. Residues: CASSQGWRTTEAFF.

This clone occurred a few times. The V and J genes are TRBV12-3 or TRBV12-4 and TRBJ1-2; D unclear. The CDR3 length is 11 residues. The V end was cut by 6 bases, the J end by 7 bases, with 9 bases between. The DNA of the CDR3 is TGTGCCAGCAGCTCCTCGGTTGGCTACACCTTC. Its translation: CASSSSVGYTF.

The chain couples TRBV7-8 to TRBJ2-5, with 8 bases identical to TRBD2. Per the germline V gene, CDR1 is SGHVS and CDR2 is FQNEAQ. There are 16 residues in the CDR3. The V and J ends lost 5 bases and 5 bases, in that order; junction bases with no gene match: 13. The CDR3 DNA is TGTGCCAGCAGCAACCCCTCACGGGGGGGTATGGAGACCCAGTACTTC. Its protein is CASSNPSRGGMETQYF.

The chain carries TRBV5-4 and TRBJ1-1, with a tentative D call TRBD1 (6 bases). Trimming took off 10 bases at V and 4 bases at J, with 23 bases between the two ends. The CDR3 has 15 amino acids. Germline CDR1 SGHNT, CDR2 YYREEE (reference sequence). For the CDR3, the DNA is TGTGCCGTTGAATCGTCAGGGGCGCGAGGCACTGAAGCTTTCTTT. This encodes CAVESSGARGTEAFF.